The 19 T cell receptor beta chains given below trace back to one sample, sequenced in a study of T cell responses to AZD1222 COVID-19 vaccine. Sequencing was performed with immunoSEQ multiplex PCR; in TCRdb, only in-frame clones are kept and a portion is missing. Here the sample spans more than 140,000 clones, about 87% being singletons. The specimen comprised peripheral blood, sampled on day 0 of MenACWY control vaccination. The receptors shown here come from an adult in good health.

This chain connects TRBV5-1 to TRBJ1-2; TRBD1 is a possible D gene (6 bases). The CDR3 consists of 16 residues. Germline V gene data show CDR1 as SGHRS and CDR2 as YFSETQ. V lost 3 bases and J lost 0, with 15 bases in between. The CDR3 here is CASSWGPDSANYGYTF. CDR3 nucleotides: TGCGCCAGCAGCTGGGGCCCGGACAGCGCTAACTATGGCTACACCTTC.

The J gene is TRBJ2-4, the V gene TRBV19; D may match TRBD1 or TRBD2 (5 bases each). Trimming pared 3 bases from V and 4 bases from J, leaving 10 bases between. This CDR3 spans 14 amino acids. CDR1 and CDR2 from the germline V gene are LNHDA and SQIVND (reference sequence). CDR3 sequence (DNA): TGTGCCAGTAGTATTTGGGACGGGAAAAACATTCAGTACTTC. It codes for CASSIWDGKNIQYF.

The chain links TRBV5-1 to TRBJ1-1; no clear D gene. Per the germline V gene, CDR1 is SGHRS and CDR2 is YFSETQ. The CDR3 has 15 residues. The V gene lost 0 bases and the J gene lost 4 bases, with 13 bases spanning the gap. As DNA, the CDR3 is TGCGCCAGCAGCTTGGCGGTAGGAAAGCGCACTGAAGCTTTCTTT. It codes for CASSLAVGKRTEAFF.

For the CDR3, the DNA is TGTGCCAGCAGCCCAGGGACTAGCGGGGGCTCCTACAATGAGCAGTTCTTC. This gives the protein CASSPGTSGGSYNEQFF. V usage is TRBV5-4 and J usage is TRBJ2-1, with 14 nucleotides matching TRBD2. With 4 bases clipped from V and 0 bases from J, the junction kept 3 bases outside the gene matches. The CDR3 contains 17 residues. Germline V CDR1 and CDR2: SGHNT, YYREEE (reference sequence).

This chain links TRBV7-9 with TRBJ2-7; D call uncertain. CDR1 is SEHNR and CDR2 is FQNEAQ in the germline V gene (reference sequence). With 5 bases removed from V and 2 bases from J, the gap between germline ends came to 16 bases. The CDR3 consists of 15 residues. The CDR3: CASSPGIGVPYEQYF. CDR3 nucleotide sequence: TGTGCCAGCAGCCCCGGTATAGGAGTACCCTACGAGCAGTACTTC.

This clone has a single count. Other DNA sequences within the sample encode an identical CDR3. V and J are TRBV2 and TRBJ1-3; 8 nucleotides align to TRBD1. Germline values: CDR1 SNHLY, CDR2 FYNNEI. The CDR3 is made up of 13 amino acids. V dropped 4 bases and J dropped 5; count of bases not matched to a gene: 1. The CDR3, as DNA: TGTGCCAGCAGTGGACAGGGGAGAAACACCATATATTTT. Residues: CASSGQGRNTIYF.

The chain joins TRBV7-2 to TRBJ2-7; D ambiguous. The V end was cut by 1 base, the J end by 0 bases, with 7 bases between. Germline loops: CDR1 SGHTA, CDR2 FQGNSA. This CDR3 region has 14 residues. The CDR3 DNA reads TGTGCCAGCAGCTTAGGCCCCAACTCCTACGAGCAGTACTTC. Amino acids: CASSLGPNSYEQYF.

The chain carries TRBV11-2 and TRBJ2-1; D call uncertain. V was trimmed by 1 base and J by 10 bases, leaving 5 bases between them. Germline V gives CDR1 SGHAT, CDR2 FQNNGV. The CDR3 is 11 residues long. CDR3: CASSLGREQFF. The CDR3 DNA sequence: TGTGCCAGCAGCTTAGGCAGGGAGCAGTTCTTC.

This chain links TRBV7-2 with TRBJ2-3; no reliable D call. Deletions cut 3 bases from V and 0 bases from J, with 13 bases between. The germline gives CDR1 SGHTA, CDR2 FQGNSA. This CDR3 has 16 amino acids. The CDR3, as DNA: TGTGCCAGCAGCTTTATCTCGGATACTAGCACAGATACGCAGTATTTT. Translation gives CASSFISDTSTDTQYF. Full variable domain (missing parts from reference TRBV7-2 and TRBJ2-3): GAGVSQSPSNKVTEKGKDVELRCDPISGHTALYWYRQSLGQGLEFLIYFQGNSAPDKSGLPSDRFSAERTGGSVSTLTIQRTQQEDSAVYLCASSFISDTSTDTQYFGPGTRLTVL.

The CDR3 DNA is TGTGCCTTCCGGGACTACAATGAGCAGTTCTTC. The encoded protein is CAFRDYNEQFF. The genes are TRBV30 and TRBJ2-1, with a possible D match to TRBD2 (5 bases). Germline V gives CDR1 GTSNPN, CDR2 SVGIG (reference sequence). V lost 7 bases to trimming and J lost 3 bases, with 7 bases between them. The CDR3 totals 11 residues.

The rearrangement links TRBV5-1 to TRBJ1-2, with a tentative D call TRBD1 (6 bases). Trimming took off 0 bases at V and 3 bases at J, with 18 bases between the two ends. The germline V gene has CDR1 SGHRS and CDR2 YFSETQ. The CDR3 loop spans 17 amino acids. The CDR3 reads CASSLVAGGQAHYGYTF. CDR3 coding DNA: TGCGCCAGCAGCTTGGTCGCCGGGGGGCAGGCACACTATGGCTACACCTTC.

J is TRBJ1-2 and V is TRBV7-9, with D tentatively TRBD1 (5 bases). CDR1 SEHNR and CDR2 FQNEAQ come from the germline V gene (reference sequence). The V gene lost 4 bases and the J gene lost 5 bases, with 11 bases spanning the gap. This CDR3 is 13 amino acids long. CDR3 sequence (DNA): TGTGCCAGCAGCTCGGGACTGTCGTATGGCTACACCTTC. This codes for CASSSGLSYGYTF.

The genes are TRBV11-2 and TRBJ2-1, with 10 positions matching TRBD2. The CDR3 is 16 amino acids. Germline values: CDR1 SGHAT, CDR2 FQNNGV. V lost 1 base to trimming and J lost 5 bases; unmatched junction nucleotides: 5. The CDR3 sequence is CASSLVSSGGNNEQFF. CDR3 bases: TGTGCCAGCAGCTTAGTTTCTAGCGGGGGAAACAATGAGCAGTTCTTC. The entire variable domain, with the rest obtained from reference TRBV11-2 and TRBJ2-1, is as follows: EAGVAQSPRYKIIEKRQSVAFWCNPISGHATLYWYQQILGQGPKLLIQFQNNGVVDDSQLPKDRFSAERLKGVDSTLKIQPAKLEDSAVYLCASSLVSSGGNNEQFFGPGTRLTVL.

This rearrangement joins TRBV5-1 to TRBJ2-1; possibly TRBD1 for D (6 bases). Deletions cut 5 bases from V and 5 bases from J, with 20 bases between. The length of the CDR3 is 16 residues. The germline gives CDR1 SGHRS, CDR2 YFSETQ. The CDR3 loop reads CASRRASGTLNNEQFF. DNA for the CDR3: TGCGCCAGCAGAAGGGCCTCCGGGACATTGAACAATGAGCAGTTCTTC.

This chain connects TRBV10-3 to TRBJ2-1; 12 bases map to TRBD2. Germline CDR1 ENHRY, CDR2 SYGVKD. Germline trimming cut 2 bases from V and 9 bases from J; bases unmatched to any gene: 14. The CDR3 is 18 amino acids. The CDR3 here is CAISEGGDRLAGAPEQFF. For the CDR3, the DNA is TGTGCCATCAGTGAGGGGGGGGACCGACTAGCGGGGGCCCCTGAGCAGTTCTTC.

The chain combines TRBV4-2 with TRBJ2-7, with 7 bases that match TRBD2. V shed 1 base and J 2 bases; nucleotides not matched to a gene: 2. CDR3 length: 14 residues. Germline V lookup: CDR1 LGHNA, CDR2 YNFKEQ. The CDR3: CASSQASGTYEQYF. The CDR3 coding sequence is TGTGCCAGCAGCCAAGCTAGCGGAACCTACGAGCAGTACTTC.

V gene TRBV18 combines with J gene TRBJ1-3; TRBD1 matches at 9 bases. CDR3 size: 16 residues. CDR1 is KGHSH and CDR2 is LQKENI in the germline V gene. The V and J ends lost 1 base and 6 bases, in that order; junction bases with no gene match: 7. The DNA for the CDR3 is TGTGCCAGCTCACCACGCGATGGACAGGGGCTAAACACCATATATTTT. Translation: CASSPRDGQGLNTIYF.

The chain uses TRBV19 and TRBJ1-4, with TRBD1 matching 9 bases. This CDR3 region has 15 residues. Germline values: CDR1 LNHDA, CDR2 SQIVND (reference sequence). The trim removed 1 base at V and 7 bases at J, leaving 4 bases unmatched. CDR3 DNA: TGTGCCAGTAGTATAGTTGACAGGGGGGGTGAAAAACTGTTTTTT. Protein sequence: CASSIVDRGGEKLFF.

As regards this clone: The same CDR3 arises from other DNA sequences in this sample as well. The V gene is TRBV12-3 or TRBV12-4, the J gene TRBJ1-5, with D possibly matching TRBD1 (6 bases). The CDR3 is made up of 13 amino acids. Trimming shortened V by 2 bases and J by 6 bases, and 8 bases separated the two germline ends. CDR3 region: CASSLQGSQPQHF. As DNA, the CDR3 is TGTGCCAGCAGTTTACAGGGGAGTCAGCCCCAGCATTTT.